This TCR beta chain was found in a study of cytomegalovirus exposure and HLA in healthy donors. Remarks on this clone: Antigen: not known.

Study results and caveats: The availability of immune exposure information extended only to CMV serostatus.

Between the trimmed V and J ends, which lost 0 bases and 1 base, there was a span of 11 bases. CDR3 length: 15 residues. Germline V gene data show CDR1 as SGDLS and CDR2 as YYNGEE. PCR was performed using 60 Vbeta and 13 Jbeta primers. Clones were read by immunoSEQ multiplex PCR, and TCRdb kept only the in-frame ones, dropping some. There are 150,000 or so clones in the sample; roughly 77% occur only once, and less than 10% lies in the top ten. The clonotype originates from a man in his thirties or forties in good health and CMV-seropositive. Sample: PBMCs. The chain couples TRBV9 to TRBJ2-7; tentatively, D is TRBD2 (6 bases). The CDR3 region has the DNA TGTGCCAGCAGCGTAGAACTAGCTGGGTCCTACGAGCAGTACTTC. Amino acids: CASSVELAGSYEQYF.